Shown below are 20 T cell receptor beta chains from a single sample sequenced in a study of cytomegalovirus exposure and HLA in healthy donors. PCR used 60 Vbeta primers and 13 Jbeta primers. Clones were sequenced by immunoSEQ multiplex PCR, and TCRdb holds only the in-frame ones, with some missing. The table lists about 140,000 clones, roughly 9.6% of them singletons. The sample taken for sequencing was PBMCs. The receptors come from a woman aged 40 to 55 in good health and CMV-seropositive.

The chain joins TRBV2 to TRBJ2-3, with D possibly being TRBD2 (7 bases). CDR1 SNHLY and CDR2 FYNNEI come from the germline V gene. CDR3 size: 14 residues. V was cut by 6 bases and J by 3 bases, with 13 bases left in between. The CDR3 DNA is TGTGCCAGCAGGAGGGGGGGCAGAACAGATACGCAGTATTTT. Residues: CASRRGGRTDTQYF.

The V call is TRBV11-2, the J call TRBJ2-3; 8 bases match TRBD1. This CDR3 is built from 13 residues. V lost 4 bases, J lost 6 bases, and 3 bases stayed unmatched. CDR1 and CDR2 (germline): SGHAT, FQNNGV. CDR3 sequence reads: CASSSGGDDTQYF. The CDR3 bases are TGTGCCAGCAGCTCAGGGGGCGACGATACGCAGTATTTT.

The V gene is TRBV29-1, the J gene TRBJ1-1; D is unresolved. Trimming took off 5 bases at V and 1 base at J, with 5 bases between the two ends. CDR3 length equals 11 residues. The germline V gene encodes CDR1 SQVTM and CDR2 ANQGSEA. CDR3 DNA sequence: TGCAGCGTTCGGGGGAACACTGAAGCTTTCTTT. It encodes CSVRGNTEAFF.

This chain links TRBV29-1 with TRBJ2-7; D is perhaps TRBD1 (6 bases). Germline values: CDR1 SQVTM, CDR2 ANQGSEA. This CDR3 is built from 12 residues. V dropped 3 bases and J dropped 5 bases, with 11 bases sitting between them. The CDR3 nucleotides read TGCAGCGTTGACCCAGGGGATCACGAGCAGTACTTC. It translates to CSVDPGDHEQYF.

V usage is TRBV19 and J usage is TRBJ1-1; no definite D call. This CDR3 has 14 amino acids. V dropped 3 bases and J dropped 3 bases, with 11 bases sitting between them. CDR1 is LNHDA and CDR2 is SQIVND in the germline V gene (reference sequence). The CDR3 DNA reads TGTGCCAGTAGTATGGGGAGGGCTGACACTGAAGCTTTCTTT. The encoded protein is CASSMGRADTEAFF.

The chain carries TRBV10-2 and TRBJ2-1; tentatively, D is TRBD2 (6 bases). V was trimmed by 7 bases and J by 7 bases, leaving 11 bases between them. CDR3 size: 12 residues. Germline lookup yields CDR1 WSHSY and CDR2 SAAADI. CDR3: CASTVGGNEQFF. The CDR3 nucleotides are TGCGCCAGCACGGTGGGGGGAAATGAGCAGTTCTTC.

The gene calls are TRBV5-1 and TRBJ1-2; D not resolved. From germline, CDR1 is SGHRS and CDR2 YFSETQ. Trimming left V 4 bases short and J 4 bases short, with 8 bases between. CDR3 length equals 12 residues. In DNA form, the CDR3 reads TGCGCCAGCAGCCCAATCGGCTATGGCTACACCTTC. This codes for CASSPIGYGYTF.

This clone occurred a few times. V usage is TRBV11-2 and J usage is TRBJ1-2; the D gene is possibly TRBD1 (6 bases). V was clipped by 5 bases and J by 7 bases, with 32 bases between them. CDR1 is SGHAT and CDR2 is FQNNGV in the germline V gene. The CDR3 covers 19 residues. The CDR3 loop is CASSRHTGRPRLRWGGYTF. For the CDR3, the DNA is TGTGCCAGCAGCCGACACACAGGGCGACCACGCCTGAGATGGGGTGGCTACACCTTC.

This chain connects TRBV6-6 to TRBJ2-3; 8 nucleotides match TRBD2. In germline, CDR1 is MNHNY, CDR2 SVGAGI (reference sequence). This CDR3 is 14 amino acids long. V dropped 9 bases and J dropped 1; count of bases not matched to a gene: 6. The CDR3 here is CASTGGARTDTQYF. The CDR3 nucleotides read TGTGCCAGTACGGGGGGGGCCCGCACAGATACGCAGTATTTT.

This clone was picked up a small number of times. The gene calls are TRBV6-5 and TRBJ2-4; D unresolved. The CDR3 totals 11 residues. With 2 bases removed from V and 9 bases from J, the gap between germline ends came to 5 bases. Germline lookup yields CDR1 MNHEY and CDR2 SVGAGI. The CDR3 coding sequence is TGTGCCAGCAGTTACGCCAGCATTCAGTACTTC. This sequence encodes CASSYASIQYF.

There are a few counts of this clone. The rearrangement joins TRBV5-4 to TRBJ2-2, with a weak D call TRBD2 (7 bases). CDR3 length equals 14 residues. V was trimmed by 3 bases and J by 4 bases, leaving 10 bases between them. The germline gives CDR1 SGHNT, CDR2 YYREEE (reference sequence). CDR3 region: CASSSGGLTGELFF. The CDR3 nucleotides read TGTGCCAGCAGCTCGGGGGGCCTCACCGGGGAGCTGTTTTTT. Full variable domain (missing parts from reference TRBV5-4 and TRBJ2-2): ETGVTQSPTHLIKTRGQQVTLRCSSQSGHNTVSWYQQALGQGPQFIFQYYREEENGRGNFPPRFSGLQFPNYSSELNVNALELDDSALYLCASSSGGLTGELFFGEGSRLTVL.

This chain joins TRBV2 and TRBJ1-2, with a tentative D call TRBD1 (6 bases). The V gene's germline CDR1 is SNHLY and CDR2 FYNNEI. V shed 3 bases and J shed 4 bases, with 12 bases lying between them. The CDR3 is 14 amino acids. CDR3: CASSDRGQTYGYTF. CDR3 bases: TGTGCCAGCAGTGACAGAGGACAGACCTATGGCTACACCTTC.

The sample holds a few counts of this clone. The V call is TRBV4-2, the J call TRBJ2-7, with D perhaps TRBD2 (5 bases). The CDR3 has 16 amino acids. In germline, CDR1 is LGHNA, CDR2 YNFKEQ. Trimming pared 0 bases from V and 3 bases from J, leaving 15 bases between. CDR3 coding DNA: TGTGCCAGCAGCCAAGATCTCGACTACCTAAACTACGAGCAGTACTTC. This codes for CASSQDLDYLNYEQYF.

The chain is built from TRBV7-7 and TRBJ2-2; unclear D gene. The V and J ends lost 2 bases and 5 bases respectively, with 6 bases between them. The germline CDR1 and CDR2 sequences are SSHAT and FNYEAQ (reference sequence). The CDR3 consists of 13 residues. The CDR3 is CASSLSPTGELFF. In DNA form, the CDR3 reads TGTGCCAGCAGCTTATCCCCGACCGGGGAGCTGTTTTTT. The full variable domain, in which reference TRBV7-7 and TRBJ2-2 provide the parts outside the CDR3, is GAGVSQSPRYKVTKRGQDVTLRCDPISSHATLYWYQQALGQGPEFLTYFNYEAQPDKSGLPSDRFSAERPEGSISTLTIQRTEQRDSAMYRCASSLSPTGELFFGEGSRLTVL.

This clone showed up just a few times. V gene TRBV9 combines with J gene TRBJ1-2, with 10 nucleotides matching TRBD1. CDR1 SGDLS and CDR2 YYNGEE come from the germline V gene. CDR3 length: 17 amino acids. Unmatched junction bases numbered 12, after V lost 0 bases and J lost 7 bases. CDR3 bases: TGTGCCAGCAGCGTAGAAGGGACAGGGGCATTCGGAGGTGGCTACACCTTC. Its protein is CASSVEGTGAFGGGYTF.

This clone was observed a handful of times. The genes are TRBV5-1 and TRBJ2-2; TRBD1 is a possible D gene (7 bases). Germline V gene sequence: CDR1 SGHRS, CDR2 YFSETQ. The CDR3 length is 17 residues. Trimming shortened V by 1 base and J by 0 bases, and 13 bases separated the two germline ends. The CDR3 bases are TGCGCCAGCAGCTTGAGGGCAGGGGGGACGAACACCGGGGAGCTGTTTTTT. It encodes CASSLRAGGTNTGELFF.

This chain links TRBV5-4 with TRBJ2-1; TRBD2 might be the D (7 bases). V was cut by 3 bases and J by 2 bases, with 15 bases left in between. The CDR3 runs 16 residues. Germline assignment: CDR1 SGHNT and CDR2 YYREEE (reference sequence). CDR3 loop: CASSWRGGPAYNEQFF. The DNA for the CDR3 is TGTGCCAGCAGCTGGAGGGGGGGCCCTGCCTACAATGAGCAGTTCTTC.

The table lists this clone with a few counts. The CDR3 loop reads CASSPAGTGVQYF. The CDR3 nucleotides read TGTGCCAGCAGCCCCGCGGGGACGGGGGTGCAGTACTTC. The chain recombines TRBV14 with TRBJ2-7; D is perhaps TRBD2 (6 bases). Germline loops: CDR1 SGHDN, CDR2 FVKESK. The CDR3 consists of 13 residues. V lost 4 bases, J lost 9 bases, and 16 bases lay in between.

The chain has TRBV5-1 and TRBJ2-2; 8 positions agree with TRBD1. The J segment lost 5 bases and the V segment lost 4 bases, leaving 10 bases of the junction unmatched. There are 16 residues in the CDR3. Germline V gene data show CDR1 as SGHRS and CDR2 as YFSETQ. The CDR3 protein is CASSLRTGQGTGELFF. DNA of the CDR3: TGCGCCAGCAGCCTACGCACAGGACAGGGAACCGGGGAGCTGTTTTTT.

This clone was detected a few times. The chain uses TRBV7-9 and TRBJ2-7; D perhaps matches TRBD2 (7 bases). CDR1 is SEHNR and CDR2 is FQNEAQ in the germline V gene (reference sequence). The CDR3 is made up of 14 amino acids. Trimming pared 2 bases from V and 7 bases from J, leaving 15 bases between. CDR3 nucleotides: TGTGCCAGCAGCTTAACAGGAGGGGGGGGAGAGCAGTACTTC. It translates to CASSLTGGGGEQYF.